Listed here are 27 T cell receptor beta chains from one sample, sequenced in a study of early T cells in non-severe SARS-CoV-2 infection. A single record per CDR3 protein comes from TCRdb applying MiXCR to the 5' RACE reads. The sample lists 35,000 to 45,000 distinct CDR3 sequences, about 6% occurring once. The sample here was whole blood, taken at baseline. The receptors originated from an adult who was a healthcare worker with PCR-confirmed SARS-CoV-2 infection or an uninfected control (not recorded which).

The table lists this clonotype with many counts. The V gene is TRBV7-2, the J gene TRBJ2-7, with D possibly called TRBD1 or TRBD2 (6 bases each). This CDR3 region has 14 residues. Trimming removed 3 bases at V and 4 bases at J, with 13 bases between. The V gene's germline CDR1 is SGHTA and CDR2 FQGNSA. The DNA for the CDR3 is TGTGCCAGCAGCTTGGAGGGGGGACCTTACGAGCAGTACTTC. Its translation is CASSLEGGPYEQYF.

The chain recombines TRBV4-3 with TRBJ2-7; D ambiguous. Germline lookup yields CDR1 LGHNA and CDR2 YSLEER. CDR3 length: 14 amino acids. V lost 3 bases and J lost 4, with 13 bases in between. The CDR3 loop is CASSQGGLGYEQYF. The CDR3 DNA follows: TGCGCCAGCAGCCAGGGCGGCCTAGGTTACGAGCAGTACTTC.

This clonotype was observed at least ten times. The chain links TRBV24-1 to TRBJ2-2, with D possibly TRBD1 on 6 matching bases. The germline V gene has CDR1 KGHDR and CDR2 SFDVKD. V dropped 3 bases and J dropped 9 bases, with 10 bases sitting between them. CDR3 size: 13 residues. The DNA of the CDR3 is TGTGCCACCAGTGATCCAGGGGTCCGGGAGCTGTTTTTT. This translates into CATSDPGVRELFF.

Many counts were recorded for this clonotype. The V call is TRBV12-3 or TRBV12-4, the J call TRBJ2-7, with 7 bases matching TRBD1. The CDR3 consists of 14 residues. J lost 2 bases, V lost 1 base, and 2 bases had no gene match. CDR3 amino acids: CASSLGGQPYEQYF. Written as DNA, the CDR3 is TGTGCCAGCAGTTTAGGGGGACAGCCCTACGAGCAGTACTTC.

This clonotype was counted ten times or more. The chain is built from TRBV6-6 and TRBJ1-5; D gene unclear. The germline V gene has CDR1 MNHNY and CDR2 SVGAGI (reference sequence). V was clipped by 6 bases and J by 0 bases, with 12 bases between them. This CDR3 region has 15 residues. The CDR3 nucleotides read TGTGCCAGCAGAAGAGGAGTAGATAGCAATCAGCCCCAGCATTTT. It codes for CASRRGVDSNQPQHF.

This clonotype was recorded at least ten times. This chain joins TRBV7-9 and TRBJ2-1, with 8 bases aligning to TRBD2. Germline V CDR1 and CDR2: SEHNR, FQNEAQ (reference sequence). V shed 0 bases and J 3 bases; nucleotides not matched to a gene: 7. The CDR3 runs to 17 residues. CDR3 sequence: CASSLARSSGIYNEQFF. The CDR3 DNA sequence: TGTGCCAGCAGCTTAGCGCGGAGTAGCGGGATCTACAATGAGCAGTTCTTC.

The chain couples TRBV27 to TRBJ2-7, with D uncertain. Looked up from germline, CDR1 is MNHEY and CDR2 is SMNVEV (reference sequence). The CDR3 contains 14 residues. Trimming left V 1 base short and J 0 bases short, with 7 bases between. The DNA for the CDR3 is TGTGCCAGCAGTTTATGGGGAAGCTCCTACGAGCAGTACTTC. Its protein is CASSLWGSSYEQYF.

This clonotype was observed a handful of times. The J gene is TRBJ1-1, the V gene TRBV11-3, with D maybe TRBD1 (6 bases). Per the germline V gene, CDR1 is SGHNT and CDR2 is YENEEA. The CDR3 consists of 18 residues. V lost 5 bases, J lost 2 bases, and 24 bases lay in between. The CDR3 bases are TGTGCCAGCAGCCTTAGGAATCCCCCACAGGGCGAAAACACTGAAGCTTTCTTT. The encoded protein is CASSLRNPPQGENTEAFF.

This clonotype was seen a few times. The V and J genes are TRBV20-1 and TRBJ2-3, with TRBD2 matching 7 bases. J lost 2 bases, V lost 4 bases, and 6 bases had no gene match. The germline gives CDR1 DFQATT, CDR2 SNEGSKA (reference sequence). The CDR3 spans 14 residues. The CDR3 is CSAIPSGSTDTQYF. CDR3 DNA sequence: TGCAGTGCTATACCTAGCGGTTCCACAGATACGCAGTATTTT.

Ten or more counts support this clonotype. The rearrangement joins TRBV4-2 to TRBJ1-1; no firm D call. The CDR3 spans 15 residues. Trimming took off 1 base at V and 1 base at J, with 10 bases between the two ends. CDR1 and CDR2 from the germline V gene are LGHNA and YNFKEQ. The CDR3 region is CASSQGSDWNTEAFF. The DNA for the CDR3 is TGTGCCAGCAGCCAAGGTTCTGACTGGAACACTGAAGCTTTCTTT.

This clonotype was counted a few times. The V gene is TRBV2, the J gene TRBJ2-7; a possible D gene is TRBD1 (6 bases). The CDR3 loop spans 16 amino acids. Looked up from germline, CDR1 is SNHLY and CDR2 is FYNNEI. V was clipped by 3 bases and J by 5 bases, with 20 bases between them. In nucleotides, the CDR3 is TGTGCCAGCAGTGAGGGCCCGGTAACAGGGCTTGACGAGCAGTACTTC. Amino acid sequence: CASSEGPVTGLDEQYF.

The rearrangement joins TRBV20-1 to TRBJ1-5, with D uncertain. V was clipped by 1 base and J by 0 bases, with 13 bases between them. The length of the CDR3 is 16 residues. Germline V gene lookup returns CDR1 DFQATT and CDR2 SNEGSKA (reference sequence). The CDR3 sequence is CSARVGSSLSNQPQHF. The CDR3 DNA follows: TGCAGTGCTAGAGTCGGGAGCAGCCTTAGCAATCAGCCCCAGCATTTT.

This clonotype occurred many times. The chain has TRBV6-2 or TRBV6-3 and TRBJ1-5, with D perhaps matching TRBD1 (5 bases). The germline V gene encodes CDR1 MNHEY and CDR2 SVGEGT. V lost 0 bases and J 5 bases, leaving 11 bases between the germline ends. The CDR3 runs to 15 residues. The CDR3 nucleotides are TGTGCCAGCAGTTACTCGAGGGACGGATATCAGCCCCAGCATTTT. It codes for CASSYSRDGYQPQHF.

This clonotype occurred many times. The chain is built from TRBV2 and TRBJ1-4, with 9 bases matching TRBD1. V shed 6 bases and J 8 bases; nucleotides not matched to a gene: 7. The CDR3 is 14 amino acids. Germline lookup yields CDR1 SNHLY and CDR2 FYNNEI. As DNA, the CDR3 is TGTGCCAGCAGCCCGACAGGGGGAGAAGAAAAACTGTTTTTT. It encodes CASSPTGGEEKLFF.

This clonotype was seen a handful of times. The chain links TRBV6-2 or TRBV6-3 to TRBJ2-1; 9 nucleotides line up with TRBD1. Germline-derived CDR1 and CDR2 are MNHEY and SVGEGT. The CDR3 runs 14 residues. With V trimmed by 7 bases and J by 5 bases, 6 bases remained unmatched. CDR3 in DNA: TGTGCCAGCACCTGGGACAGGGCCGACAATGAGCAGTTCTTC. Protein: CASTWDRADNEQFF.

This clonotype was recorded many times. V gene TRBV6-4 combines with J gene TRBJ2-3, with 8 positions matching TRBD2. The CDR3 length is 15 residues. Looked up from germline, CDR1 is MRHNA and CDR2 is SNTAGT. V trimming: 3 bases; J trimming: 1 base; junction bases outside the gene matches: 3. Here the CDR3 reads CASSDSGAGTDTQYF. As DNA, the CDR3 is TGTGCCAGCAGTGATAGCGGGGCGGGCACAGATACGCAGTATTTT.

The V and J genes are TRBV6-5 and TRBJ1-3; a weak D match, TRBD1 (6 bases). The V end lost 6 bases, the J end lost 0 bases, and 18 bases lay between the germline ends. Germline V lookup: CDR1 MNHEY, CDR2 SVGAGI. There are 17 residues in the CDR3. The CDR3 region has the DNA TGTGCCAGCAGGGGGGGCCTCGGGACACTCTCTGGAAACACCATATATTTT. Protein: CASRGGLGTLSGNTIYF.

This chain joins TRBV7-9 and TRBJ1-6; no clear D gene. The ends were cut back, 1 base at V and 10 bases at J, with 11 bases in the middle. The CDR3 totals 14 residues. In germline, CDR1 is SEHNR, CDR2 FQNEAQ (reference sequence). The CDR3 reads CASSLEDFGSPLHF. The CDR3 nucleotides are TGTGCCAGCAGCTTAGAAGATTTCGGGTCACCCCTCCACTTT.

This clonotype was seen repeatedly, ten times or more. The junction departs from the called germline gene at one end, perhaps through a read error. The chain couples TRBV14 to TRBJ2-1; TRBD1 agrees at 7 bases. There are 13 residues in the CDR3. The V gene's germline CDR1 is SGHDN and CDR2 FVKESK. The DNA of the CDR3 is TGTGTCAGCAGCACGGGACAGAAGAATGAGCAGTTCTTC. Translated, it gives CVSSTGQKNEQFF.

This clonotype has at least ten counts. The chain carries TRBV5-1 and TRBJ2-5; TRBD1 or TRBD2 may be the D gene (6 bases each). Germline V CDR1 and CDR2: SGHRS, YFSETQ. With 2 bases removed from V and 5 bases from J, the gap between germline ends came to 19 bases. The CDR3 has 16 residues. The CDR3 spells CASSFSRGPKWETQYF. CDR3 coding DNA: TGCGCCAGCAGCTTTAGCCGGGGGCCAAAATGGGAGACCCAGTACTTC.

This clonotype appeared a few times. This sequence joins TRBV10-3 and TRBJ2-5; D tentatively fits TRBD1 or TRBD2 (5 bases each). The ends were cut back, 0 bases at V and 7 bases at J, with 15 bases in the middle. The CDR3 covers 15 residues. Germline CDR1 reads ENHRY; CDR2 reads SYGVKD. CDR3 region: CAISESGPGGRTQYF. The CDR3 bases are TGTGCCATCAGTGAGTCGGGACCGGGTGGGAGGACCCAGTACTTC.

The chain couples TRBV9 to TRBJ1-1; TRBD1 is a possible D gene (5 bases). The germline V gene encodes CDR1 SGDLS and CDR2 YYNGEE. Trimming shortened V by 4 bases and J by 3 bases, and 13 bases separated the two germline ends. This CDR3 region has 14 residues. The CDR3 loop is CASSTRGTDTEAFF. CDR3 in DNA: TGTGCCAGCAGCACCCGTGGGACGGACACTGAAGCTTTCTTT.

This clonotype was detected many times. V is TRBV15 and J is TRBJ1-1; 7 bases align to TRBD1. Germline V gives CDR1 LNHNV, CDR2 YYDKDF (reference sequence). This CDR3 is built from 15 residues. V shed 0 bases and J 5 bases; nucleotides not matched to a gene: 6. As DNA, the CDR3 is TGTGCCACCAGCAGAGATTCCGCAGGGGGTACTGAAGCTTTCTTT. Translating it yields CATSRDSAGGTEAFF.

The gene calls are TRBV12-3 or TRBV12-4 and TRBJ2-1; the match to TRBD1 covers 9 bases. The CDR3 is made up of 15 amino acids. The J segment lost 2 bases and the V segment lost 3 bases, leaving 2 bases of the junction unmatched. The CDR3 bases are TGTGCCAGCAGTTTTAGACAGGGGGCCTACAATGAGCAGTTCTTC. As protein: CASSFRQGAYNEQFF.

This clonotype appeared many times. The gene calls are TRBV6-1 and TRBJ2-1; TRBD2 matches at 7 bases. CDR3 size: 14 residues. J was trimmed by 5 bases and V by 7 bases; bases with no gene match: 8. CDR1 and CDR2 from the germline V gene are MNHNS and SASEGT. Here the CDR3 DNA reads TGTGCCAGCATAAAGGGGAGGGTGGACAATGAGCAGTTCTTC. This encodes CASIKGRVDNEQFF.

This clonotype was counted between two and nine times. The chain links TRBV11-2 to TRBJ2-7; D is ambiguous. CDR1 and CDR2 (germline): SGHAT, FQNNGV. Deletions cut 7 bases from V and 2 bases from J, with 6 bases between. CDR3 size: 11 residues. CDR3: CASIKTYEQYF. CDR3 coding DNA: TGTGCCAGCATCAAAACCTACGAGCAGTACTTC. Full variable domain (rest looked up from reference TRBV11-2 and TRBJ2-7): EAGVAQSPRYKIIEKRQSVAFWCNPISGHATLYWYQQILGQGPKLLIQFQNNGVVDDSQLPKDRFSAERLKGVDSTLKIQPAKLEDSAVYLCASIKTYEQYFGPGTRLTVT.

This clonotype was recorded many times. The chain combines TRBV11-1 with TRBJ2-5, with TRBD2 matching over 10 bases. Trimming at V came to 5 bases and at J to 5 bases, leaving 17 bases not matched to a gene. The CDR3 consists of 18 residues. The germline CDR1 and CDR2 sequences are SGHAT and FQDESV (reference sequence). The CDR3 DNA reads TGTGCCAGCAGCGTTACCCCCTCGTGGGCTAGCGGGGGCGAGACCCAGTACTTC. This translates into CASSVTPSWASGGETQYF.